The entry below gives a single TCR beta chain sequence along with its context. Only in-frame clones appear in the TCRdb table, and some are missing; sequencing was by immunoSEQ multiplex PCR. The profile shows about 83,000 clones, about 90% of them singletons. This sample stems from a study of technical replicates of blood from a handful of donors. Trimming removed 1 base from V and 0 bases from J, with 12 bases in between. The CDR3 totals 16 residues. The germline V gene encodes CDR1 LNHDA and CDR2 SQIVND (reference sequence). V is TRBV19 and J is TRBJ1-1, with a weak D call TRBD1 (5 bases). The material sequenced was T cells isolated from PBMCs. This clonotype was obtained from a human donor in good health. CDR3 region: CASSIGRGGMNTEAFF. The CDR3 DNA reads TGTGCCAGTAGTATAGGTAGGGGTGGGATGAACACTGAAGCTTTCTTT. The whole variable domain, filled in from reference TRBV19 and TRBJ1-1, reads DGGITQSPKYLFRKEGQNVTLSCEQNLNHDAMYWYRQDPGQGLRLIYYSQIVNDFQKGDIAEGYSVSREKKESFPLTVTSAQKNPTAFYLCASSIGRGGMNTEAFFGQGTRLTVV.